This TCR beta chain derives from a study of T cells in Graves' hyperthyroidism and ophthalmopathy. This clonotype was recorded many times. In patients aged 18 to 65, hyperthyroidism was newly diagnosed, with duration under 2 months. RNA transcripts were the template for amplifying TCR beta CDR3 regions. TCR CDR3 regions were first amplified by RT-PCR with HTBI primers. TCRdb called the multiplex PCR reads again in MiXCR, with one record for every CDR3 protein. This sample has about 360,000 distinct CDR3 sequences, with roughly 14% found just once. CDR1 and CDR2 from the germline V gene are SNHLY and FYNNEI. The CDR3 is 13 amino acids. Trimming left V 1 base short and J 3 bases short, with 4 bases between.

Sequenced material: blood. The chain joins TRBV2 to TRBJ1-5, with D unresolved. This TCR derives from a man under 40 with Graves' hyperthyroidism that later progressed to Graves' ophthalmopathy. CDR3 sequence: CASSEDNNQPQHF. The CDR3 DNA reads as TGTGCCAGCAGTGAAGACAACAATCAGCCCCAGCATTTT.